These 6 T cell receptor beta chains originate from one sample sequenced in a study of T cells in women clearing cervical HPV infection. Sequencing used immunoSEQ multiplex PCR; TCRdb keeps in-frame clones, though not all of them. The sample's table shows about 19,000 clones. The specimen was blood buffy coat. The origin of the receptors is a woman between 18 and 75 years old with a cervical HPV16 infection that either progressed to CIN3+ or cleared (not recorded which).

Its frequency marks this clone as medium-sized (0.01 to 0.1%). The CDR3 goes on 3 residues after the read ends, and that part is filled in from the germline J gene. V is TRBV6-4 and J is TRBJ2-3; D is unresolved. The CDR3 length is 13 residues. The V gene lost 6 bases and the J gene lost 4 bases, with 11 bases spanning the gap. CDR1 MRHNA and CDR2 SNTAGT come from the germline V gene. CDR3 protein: CASSQGYPDTQYF. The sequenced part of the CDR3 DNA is TGTGCCAGCAGCCAAGGGTACCCAGATACG.

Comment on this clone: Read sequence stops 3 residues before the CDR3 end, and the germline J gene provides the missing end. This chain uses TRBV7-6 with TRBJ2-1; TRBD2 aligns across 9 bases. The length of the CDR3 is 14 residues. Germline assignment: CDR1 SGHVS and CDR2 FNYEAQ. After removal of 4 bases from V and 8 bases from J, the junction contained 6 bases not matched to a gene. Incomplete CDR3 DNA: TGTGCCAGCAGCTCGGGACTAGCACTGGATGAG. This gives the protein CASSSGLALDE. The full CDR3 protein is CASSSGLALDEQFF.

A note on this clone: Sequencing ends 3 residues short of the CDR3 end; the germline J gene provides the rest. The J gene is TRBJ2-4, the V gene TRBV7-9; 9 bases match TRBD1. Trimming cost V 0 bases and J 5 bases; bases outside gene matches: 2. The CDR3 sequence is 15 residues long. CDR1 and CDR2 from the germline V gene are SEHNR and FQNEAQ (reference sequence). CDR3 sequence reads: CASSLAQGAQNIQYF. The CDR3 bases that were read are TGTGCCAGCAGCTTAGCACAGGGGGCTCAAAACATT.

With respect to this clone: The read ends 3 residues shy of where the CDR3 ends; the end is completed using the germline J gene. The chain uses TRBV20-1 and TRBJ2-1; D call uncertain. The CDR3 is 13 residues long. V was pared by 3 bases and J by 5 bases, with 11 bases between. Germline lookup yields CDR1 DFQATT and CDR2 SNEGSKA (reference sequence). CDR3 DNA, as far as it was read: TGCAGTGCTAGTGAGGCCAGAAACAATGAG. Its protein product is CSASEARNNE. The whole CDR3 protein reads CSASEARNNEQFF.

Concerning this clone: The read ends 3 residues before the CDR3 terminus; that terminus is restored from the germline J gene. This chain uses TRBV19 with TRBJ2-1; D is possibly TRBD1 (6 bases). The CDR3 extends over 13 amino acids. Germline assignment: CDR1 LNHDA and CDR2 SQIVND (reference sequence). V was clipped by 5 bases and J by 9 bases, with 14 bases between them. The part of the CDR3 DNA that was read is TGTGCCAGTAGTCCACAGGGATGGGGTGAG. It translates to CASSPQGWGE. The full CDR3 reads CASSPQGWGEQFF. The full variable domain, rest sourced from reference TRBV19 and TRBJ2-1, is DGGITQSPKYLFRKEGQNVTLSCEQNLNHDAMYWYRQDPGQGLRLIYYSQIVNDFQKGDIAEGYSVSREKKESFPLTVTSAQKNPTAFYLCASSPQGWGEQFFGPGTRLTVL.

CDR3 bases read: TGTGCCAGCAGCTTTCAGGGGATATATGGC. Protein: CASSFQGIYG. The full CDR3 protein reads CASSFQGIYGYTF. V usage is TRBV7-2 and J usage is TRBJ1-2; a weak D match, TRBD1 (6 bases). The read ends 3 residues before the CDR3 terminus; that terminus is restored from the germline J gene. CDR1 and CDR2 from the germline V gene are SGHTA and FQGNSA. The CDR3 has 13 residues. Trimming took 3 bases from V and 5 from J, leaving 10 bases between them.